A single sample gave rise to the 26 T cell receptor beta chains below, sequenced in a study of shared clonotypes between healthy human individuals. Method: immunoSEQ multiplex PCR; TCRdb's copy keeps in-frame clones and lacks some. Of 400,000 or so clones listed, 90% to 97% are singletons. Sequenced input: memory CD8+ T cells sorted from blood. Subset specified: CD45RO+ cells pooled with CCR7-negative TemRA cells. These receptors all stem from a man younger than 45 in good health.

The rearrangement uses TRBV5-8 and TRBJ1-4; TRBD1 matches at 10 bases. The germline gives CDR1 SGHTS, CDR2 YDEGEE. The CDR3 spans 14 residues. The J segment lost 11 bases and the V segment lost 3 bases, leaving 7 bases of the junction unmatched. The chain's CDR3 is CASSSGTGERKLFF. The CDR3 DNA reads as TGTGCCAGCAGCTCCGGGACAGGGGAGAGGAAACTGTTTTTT.

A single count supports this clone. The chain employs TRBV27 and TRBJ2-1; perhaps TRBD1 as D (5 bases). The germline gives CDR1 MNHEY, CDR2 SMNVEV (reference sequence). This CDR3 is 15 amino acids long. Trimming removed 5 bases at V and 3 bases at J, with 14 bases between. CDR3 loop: CASSAFKGYYNEQFF. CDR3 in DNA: TGTGCCAGCAGTGCATTTAAGGGGTACTACAATGAGCAGTTCTTC.

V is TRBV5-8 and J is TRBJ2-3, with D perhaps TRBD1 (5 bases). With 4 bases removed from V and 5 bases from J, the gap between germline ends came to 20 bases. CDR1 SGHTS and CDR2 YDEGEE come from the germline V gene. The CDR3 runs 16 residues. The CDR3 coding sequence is TGTGCCAGCAGCGCCCGACGACTGGGGCTGAAAGATACGCAGTATTTT. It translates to CASSARRLGLKDTQYF.

The DNA of the CDR3 is TGTGCCAGCAGTTCTGCGGGGGGACAGAAGGTAGAGCAGTACTTC. This codes for CASSSAGGQKVEQYF. V gene TRBV28 combines with J gene TRBJ2-7; tentative D call: TRBD2 (8 bases). The length of the CDR3 is 15 residues. CDR1 MDHEN and CDR2 SYDVKM come from the germline V gene. V lost 4 bases and J 7 bases, leaving 20 bases between the germline ends.

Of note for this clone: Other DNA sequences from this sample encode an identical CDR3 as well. The CDR3 loop is CASSLAGTSVYNEQFF. The CDR3 nucleotides are TGCGCCAGCAGCTTGGCCGGGACTAGCGTCTACAATGAGCAGTTCTTC. The chain links TRBV5-1 to TRBJ2-1, with TRBD2 matching over 10 bases. The CDR3 totals 16 residues. V trimming: 0 bases; J trimming: 3 bases; junction bases outside the gene matches: 3. Germline CDR1 SGHRS, CDR2 YFSETQ.

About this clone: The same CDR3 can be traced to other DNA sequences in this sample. As DNA, the CDR3 is TGTGCCAGTAAGGACAGGGGGGGCTCTGGGGCCAACGTCCTGACTTTC. Translation gives CASKDRGGSGANVLTF. The V gene is TRBV19, the J gene TRBJ2-6; the match to TRBD1 covers 10 bases. Germline trimming cut 7 bases from V and 0 bases from J; bases unmatched to any gene: 3. The length of the CDR3 is 16 residues. In germline, CDR1 is LNHDA, CDR2 SQIVND (reference sequence). Full variable domain (rest looked up from reference TRBV19 and TRBJ2-6): DGGITQSPKYLFRKEGQNVTLSCEQNLNHDAMYWYRQDPGQGLRLIYYSQIVNDFQKGDIAEGYSVSREKKESFPLTVTSAQKNPTAFYLCASKDRGGSGANVLTFGAGSRLTVL.

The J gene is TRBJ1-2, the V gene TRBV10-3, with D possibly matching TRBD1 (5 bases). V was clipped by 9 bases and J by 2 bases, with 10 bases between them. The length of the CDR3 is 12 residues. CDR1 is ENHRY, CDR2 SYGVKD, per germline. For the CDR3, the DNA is TGTGCCATAAACCGGGACAACTATGGCTACACCTTC. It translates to CAINRDNYGYTF.

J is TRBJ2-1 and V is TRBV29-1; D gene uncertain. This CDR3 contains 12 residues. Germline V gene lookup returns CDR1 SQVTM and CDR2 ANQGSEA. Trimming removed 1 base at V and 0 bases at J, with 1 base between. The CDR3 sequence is CSVEVSYNEQFF. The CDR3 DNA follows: TGCAGCGTTGAAGTCTCCTACAATGAGCAGTTCTTC.

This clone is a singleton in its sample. CDR3 coding DNA: TGTGCCAGCAGCTTAGGGACTAGCGGGGGTTACGAGCAGTACTTC. It yields the protein CASSLGTSGGYEQYF. The chain joins TRBV9 to TRBJ2-7; 14 bases map to TRBD2. Germline-derived CDR1 and CDR2 are SGDLS and YYNGEE. Germline trimming cut 4 bases from V and 4 bases from J; bases unmatched to any gene: 4. The CDR3 spans 15 residues.

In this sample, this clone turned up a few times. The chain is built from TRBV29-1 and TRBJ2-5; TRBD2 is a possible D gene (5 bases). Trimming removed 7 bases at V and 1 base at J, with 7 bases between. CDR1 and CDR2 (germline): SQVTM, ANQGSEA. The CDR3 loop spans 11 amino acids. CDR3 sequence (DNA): TGCAGCGCCGGGATCCAAGAGACCCAGTACTTC. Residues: CSAGIQETQYF.

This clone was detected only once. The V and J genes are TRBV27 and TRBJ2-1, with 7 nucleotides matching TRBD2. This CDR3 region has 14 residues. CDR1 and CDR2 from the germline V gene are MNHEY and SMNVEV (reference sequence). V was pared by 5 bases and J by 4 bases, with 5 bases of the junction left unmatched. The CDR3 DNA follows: TGTGCCAGCAGTGGGGCGGGACTATACAATGAGCAGTTCTTC. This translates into CASSGAGLYNEQFF.

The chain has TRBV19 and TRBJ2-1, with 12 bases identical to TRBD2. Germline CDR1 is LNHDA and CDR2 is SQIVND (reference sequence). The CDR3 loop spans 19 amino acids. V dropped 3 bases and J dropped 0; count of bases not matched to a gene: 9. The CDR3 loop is CASSMYGTSGRSSYNEQFF. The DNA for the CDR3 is TGTGCCAGTAGTATGTATGGAACTAGCGGGAGGAGCTCCTACAATGAGCAGTTCTTC.

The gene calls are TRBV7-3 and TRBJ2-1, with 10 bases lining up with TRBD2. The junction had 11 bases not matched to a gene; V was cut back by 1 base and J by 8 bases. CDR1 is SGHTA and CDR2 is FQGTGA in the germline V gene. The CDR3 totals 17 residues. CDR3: CASSLNPGTSVTHEQFF. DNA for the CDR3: TGTGCCAGCAGCTTAAACCCAGGGACTAGCGTCACCCATGAGCAGTTCTTC.

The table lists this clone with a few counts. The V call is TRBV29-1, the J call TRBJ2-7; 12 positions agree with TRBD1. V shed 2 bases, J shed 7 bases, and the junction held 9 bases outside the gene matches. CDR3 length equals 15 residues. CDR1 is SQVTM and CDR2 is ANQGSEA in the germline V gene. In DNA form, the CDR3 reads TGCAGCGTTGAAATTAGGGGACAGGGGGCGCGTGAGCAGTACTTC. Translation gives CSVEIRGQGAREQYF.

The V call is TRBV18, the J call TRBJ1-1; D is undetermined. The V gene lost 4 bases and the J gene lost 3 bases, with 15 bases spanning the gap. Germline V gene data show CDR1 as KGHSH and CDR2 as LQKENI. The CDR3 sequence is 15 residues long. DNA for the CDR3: TGTGCCAGCTCACGTTTTCGGGAGTCACACACTGAAGCTTTCTTT. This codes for CASSRFRESHTEAFF.

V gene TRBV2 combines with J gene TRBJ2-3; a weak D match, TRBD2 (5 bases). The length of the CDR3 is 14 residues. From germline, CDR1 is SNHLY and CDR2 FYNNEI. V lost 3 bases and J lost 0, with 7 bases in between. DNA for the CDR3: TGTGCCAGCAGTGACGGCGGGAGCACAGATACGCAGTATTTT. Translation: CASSDGGSTDTQYF.

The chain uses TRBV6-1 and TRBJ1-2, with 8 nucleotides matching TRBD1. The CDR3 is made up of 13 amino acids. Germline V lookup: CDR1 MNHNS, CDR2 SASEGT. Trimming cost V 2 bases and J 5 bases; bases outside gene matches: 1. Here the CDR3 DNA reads TGTGCCAGCAGTGAACGGACAGGGTATGGCTACACCTTC. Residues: CASSERTGYGYTF.

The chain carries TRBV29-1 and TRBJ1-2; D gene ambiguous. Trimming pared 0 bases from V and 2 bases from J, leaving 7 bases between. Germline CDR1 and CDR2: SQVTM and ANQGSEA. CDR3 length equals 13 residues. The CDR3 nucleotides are TGCAGCGTTGAAGAAGAGTTAAACTATGGCTACACCTTC. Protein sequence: CSVEEELNYGYTF.

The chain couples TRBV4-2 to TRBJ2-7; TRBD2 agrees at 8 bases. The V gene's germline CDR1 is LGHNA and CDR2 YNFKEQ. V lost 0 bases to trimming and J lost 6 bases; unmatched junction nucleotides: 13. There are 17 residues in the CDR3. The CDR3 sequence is CASSQDLPGTRLTEQYF. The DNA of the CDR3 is TGTGCCAGCAGCCAAGATCTACCCGGGACTAGATTAACCGAGCAGTACTTC.

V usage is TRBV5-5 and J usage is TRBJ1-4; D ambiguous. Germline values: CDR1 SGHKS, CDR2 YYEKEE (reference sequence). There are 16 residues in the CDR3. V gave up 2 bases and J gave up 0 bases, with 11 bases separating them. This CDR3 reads CASSFRLLTTNEKLFF. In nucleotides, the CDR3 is TGTGCCAGCAGCTTTCGTTTACTCACAACTAATGAAAAACTGTTTTTT.

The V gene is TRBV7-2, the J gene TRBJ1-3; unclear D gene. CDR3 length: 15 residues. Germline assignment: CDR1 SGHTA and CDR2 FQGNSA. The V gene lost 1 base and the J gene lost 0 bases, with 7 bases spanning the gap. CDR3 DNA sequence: TGTGCCAGCAGCTTAGTGACAAACTCTGGAAACACCATATATTTT. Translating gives CASSLVTNSGNTIYF.

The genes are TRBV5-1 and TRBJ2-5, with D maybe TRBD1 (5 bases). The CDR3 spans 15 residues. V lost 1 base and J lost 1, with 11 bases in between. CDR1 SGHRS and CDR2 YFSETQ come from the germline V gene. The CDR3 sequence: CASSLIRGLQETQYF. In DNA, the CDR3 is TGCGCCAGCAGCTTGATTAGGGGCCTCCAAGAGACCCAGTACTTC.

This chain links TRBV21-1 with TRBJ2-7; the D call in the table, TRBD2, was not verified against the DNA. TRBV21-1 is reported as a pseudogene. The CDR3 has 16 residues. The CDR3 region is CASSKRLAGGSYEQYF. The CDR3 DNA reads TGTGCCAGCAGCAAAAGACTAGCGGGAGGGTCCTACGAGCAGTACTTC.

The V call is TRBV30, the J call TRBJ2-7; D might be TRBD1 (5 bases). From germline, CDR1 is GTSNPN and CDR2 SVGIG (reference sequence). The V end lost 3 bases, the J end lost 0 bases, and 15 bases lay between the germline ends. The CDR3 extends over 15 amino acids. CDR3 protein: CAWSQTGTYSYEQYF. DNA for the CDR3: TGTGCCTGGAGCCAAACAGGTACCTACTCCTACGAGCAGTACTTC.

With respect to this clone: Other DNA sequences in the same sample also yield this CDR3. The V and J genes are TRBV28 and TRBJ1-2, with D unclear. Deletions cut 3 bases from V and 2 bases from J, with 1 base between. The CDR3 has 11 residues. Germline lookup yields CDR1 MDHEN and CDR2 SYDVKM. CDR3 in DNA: TGTGCCAGCAGTTTGAACTATGGCTACACCTTC. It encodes CASSLNYGYTF.

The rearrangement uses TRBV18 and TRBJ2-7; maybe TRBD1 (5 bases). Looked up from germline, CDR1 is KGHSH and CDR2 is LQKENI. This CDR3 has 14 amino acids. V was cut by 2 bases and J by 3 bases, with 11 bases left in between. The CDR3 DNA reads TGTGCCAGCTCACCAGACAGAACAGTCTACGAGCAGTACTTC. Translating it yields CASSPDRTVYEQYF.